This is a list of T cell receptor beta chains from one sample in a study of early T cells in non-severe SARS-CoV-2 infection. Using its own MiXCR run on the 5' RACE reads, TCRdb lists one record per CDR3 protein. Of 75,000 to 80,000 distinct CDR3 sequences listed, about 11% are singletons. Sample: whole blood, taken at baseline. Every receptor here comes from an adult who was a healthcare worker with PCR-confirmed SARS-CoV-2 infection or an uninfected control (not recorded which). CDR3s include the opening cysteine and the closing phenylalanine or tryptophan. The D gene is left open where the match is weak. A clone size is listed for some rows: how often the clone was seen (once, few, many), or a class if it is expanded.

. | TRBJ1-2 | TRBV20-1 | . | CSAIQGANYGYTF | TGCAGTGCTATACAGGGTGCTAACTATGGCTACACCTTC
few | TRBJ1-1 | TRBV29-1 | . | CSVEQGMTEAFF | TGCAGCGTTGAACAGGGGATGACTGAAGCTTTCTTT
many | TRBJ2-2 | TRBV3-1 | TRBD2 | CASSNGLARPTGELFF | TGTGCCAGCAGCAACGGACTAGCGCGGCCCACCGGGGAGCTGTTTTTT
. | TRBJ1-2 | TRBV29-1 | . | CSVTGTGIYGYTF | TGCAGCGTTACAGGGACGGGGATCTATGGCTACACCTTC
few | TRBJ2-6 | TRBV20-1 | . | CSASETGSHSGANVLTF | TGCAGTGCTAGTGAGACAGGTTCCCACTCTGGGGCCAACGTCCTGACTTTC
many | TRBJ1-1 | TRBV18 | . | CASSPFKGPTEAFF | TGTGCCAGCTCACCCTTTAAGGGACCCACTGAAGCTTTCTTT
few | TRBJ2-7 | TRBV20-1 | . | CSARAPGTQARYEQYF | TGCAGTGCACGAGCACCCGGGACCCAAGCCCGCTACGAGCAGTACTTC
few | TRBJ2-5 | TRBV11-2 | . | CASSLGPGAQYF | TGTGCCAGCAGCTTAGGGCCGGGGGCCCAGTACTTC
. | TRBJ2-3 | TRBV4-3 | . | CASSQEGRGPGDTQYF | TGCGCCAGCAGCCAAGAAGGTCGGGGGCCGGGAGATACGCAGTATTTT
. | TRBJ2-5 | TRBV2 | TRBD1 | CASSEWPGGQETQYF | TGTGCCAGCAGTGAATGGCCAGGGGGTCAAGAGACCCAGTACTTC
. | TRBJ2-2 | TRBV25-1 | . | CASSSHEYTGELFF | TGTGCCAGCAGTTCCCACGAATACACCGGGGAGCTGTTTTTT
many | TRBJ1-1 | TRBV20-1 | TRBD1 | CSARPGTGERAFF | TGCAGTGCTAGACCAGGGACAGGGGAACGAGCTTTCTTT
many | TRBJ1-2 | TRBV29-1 | . | CSVDGRGFYGYTF | TGCAGCGTTGACGGTCGGGGATTCTATGGCTACACCTTC
once | TRBJ2-1 | TRBV20-1 | TRBD2 | CSANLAGVQGEQFF | TGCAGTGCAAACTTAGCGGGGGTACAGGGTGAGCAGTTCTTC
. | TRBJ1-2 | TRBV13 | . | CASSPQWQDYGYTF | TGTGCCAGCAGCCCCCAGTGGCAGGACTATGGCTACACCTTC
once | TRBJ1-1 | TRBV28 | . | CASSFPGAQMNTEAFF | TGTGCCAGCAGTTTTCCGGGGGCTCAAATGAACACTGAAGCTTTCTTT
many | TRBJ2-7 | TRBV29-1 | . | CSVAHSSYEQYF | TGCAGCGTCGCACACAGCTCCTACGAGCAGTACTTC
. | TRBJ2-7 | TRBV7-2 | . | CASSRTPSEQYF | TGTGCCAGCAGCCGAACCCCTAGCGAGCAGTACTTC
. | TRBJ1-1 | TRBV5-1 | . | CASSLALSANTEAFF | TGCGCCAGCAGCTTGGCACTTTCGGCGAACACTGAAGCTTTCTTT
. | TRBJ1-2 | TRBV30 | . | CACPSPDSYGYTF | TGTGCCTGCCCCTCCCCGGACAGCTATGGCTACACCTTC
. | TRBJ1-1 | TRBV10-2 | TRBD1 | CASSKTGEAFF | TGCGCCAGCAGTAAGACAGGGGAAGCTTTCTTT
. | TRBJ2-5 | TRBV20-1 | . | CSALPKETQYF | TGCAGTGCCCTCCCTAAGGAGACCCAGTACTTC
few | TRBJ1-2 | TRBV20-1 | TRBD1 | CSARGTVSNYGYTF | TGCAGTGCTAGGGGGACAGTTTCTAACTATGGCTACACCTTC
. | TRBJ2-7 | TRBV20-1 | . | CSALPPGHEQYF | TGCAGTGCTTTGCCCCCAGGCCACGAGCAGTACTTC
few | TRBJ2-1 | TRBV2 | TRBD1 | CASSDAGQGINEQFF | TGTGCCAGCAGTGATGCGGGACAGGGAATCAATGAGCAGTTCTTC
few | TRBJ2-5 | TRBV29-1 | TRBD1 | CSVGPGQSRETQYF | TGCAGCGTTGGTCCGGGACAGAGCCGAGAGACCCAGTACTTC
. | TRBJ2-7 | TRBV7-6 | TRBD2 | CASSLNPLAATYEQYF | TGTGCCAGCAGCTTAAACCCCCTAGCGGCCACCTACGAGCAGTACTTC
few | TRBJ2-2 | TRBV29-1 | . | CSAGSGANTGELFF | TGCAGCGCTGGTTCGGGGGCGAACACCGGGGAGCTGTTTTTT
. | TRBJ1-2 | TRBV4-1 | . | CASSQEAAGGANYGYTF | TGCGCCAGCAGCCAAGAGGCAGCCGGTGGAGCTAACTATGGCTACACCTTC
few | TRBJ2-7 | TRBV28 | . | CASSRDTDEQYF | TGTGCCAGCAGCCGTGACACGGACGAGCAGTACTTC
. | TRBJ2-2 | TRBV14 | . | CASSQADLAGGELFF | TGTGCCAGCAGCCAAGCGGATCTGGCTGGCGGGGAGCTGTTTTTT
. | TRBJ2-5 | TRBV7-9 | TRBD1 | CASSPRQGWREETQYF | TGTGCCAGCAGCCCCCGACAGGGGTGGAGAGAAGAGACCCAGTACTTC
many | TRBJ1-6 | TRBV11-2 | . | CASSPTLKGTMSMALHF | TGTGCCAGCAGCCCAACCCTGAAGGGTACGATGTCCATGGCCCTCCACTTT
few | TRBJ2-2 | TRBV11-3 | . | CASSLEGEETGELFF | TGTGCCAGCAGCCTAGAGGGAGAGGAGACCGGGGAGCTGTTTTTT
. | TRBJ1-1 | TRBV3-1 | . | CASSQEGLRAFF | TGTGCCAGCAGCCAAGAGGGACTCAGAGCTTTCTTT
. | TRBJ1-6 | TRBV28 | . | CASSDPRVSQSPLHF | TGTGCCAGCAGCGATCCCAGGGTATCGCAATCACCCCTCCACTTT
. | TRBJ1-4 | TRBV3-1 | . | CASSHLRGRQNEKLFF | TGTGCCAGCAGCCACCTCAGAGGGCGACAGAATGAAAAACTGTTTTTT
few | TRBJ2-1 | TRBV5-1 | . | CASSLWQGAYNEQFF | TGCGCCAGCAGCTTGTGGCAGGGCGCCTACAATGAGCAGTTCTTC
few | TRBJ1-4 | TRBV5-1 | TRBD1 | CASSIQGGNEKLFF | TGCGCCAGCAGCATACAGGGGGGCAATGAAAAACTGTTTTTT
few | TRBJ2-5 | TRBV7-2 | . | CASSYDETQYF | TGTGCCAGCAGCTACGATGAGACCCAGTACTTC
few | TRBJ2-3 | TRBV29-1 | . | CSVGPDTQYF | TGCAGCGTCGGTCCAGATACGCAGTATTTT